This T cell receptor (beta chain) originates from a study of cytotoxic CD8 clonotypes in ibrutinib-treated CLL. Study at large: Mean productive templates were 255,043; mean productive rearrangements were roughly 90,000.

The germline gives CDR1 SGHAT, CDR2 FQNNGV. This CDR3 has 16 residues. V was pared by 4 bases and J by 6 bases, with 12 bases of the junction left unmatched. Study outcomes and limitations: There were few public clonotypes, and on treatment they contracted or stayed stable.

Libraries were prepared by immunoSEQ multiplex PCR; TCRdb keeps only in-frame clonotypes and omits some of them. This table holds 17,000 or so clones, around two thirds found once. Details on this clone: Antigen unknown.

The chain combines TRBV11-2 with TRBJ2-3; 8 positions match TRBD2. The sequence derives from a human donor with chronic lymphocytic leukemia. The sample was PBMCs, taken after 12 months of ibrutinib treatment. CDR3 protein: CASSYSTSGLGDTQYF. CDR3 nucleotide sequence: TGTGCCAGCAGCTATAGTACTAGCGGACTAGGGGATACGCAGTATTTT.